This TCR beta chain was recorded in a study of blood T cell repertoires in COVID-19. The V end was cut by 2 bases, the J end by 4 bases, with 8 bases between. The CDR3 is made up of 13 amino acids. Germline V CDR1 and CDR2: SQVTM, ANQGSEA. The method was immunoSEQ multiplex PCR; TCRdb's version includes in-frame clones alone and lacks a portion of them. Of fewer than 450,000 clones listed, roughly 88% are singletons. V gene TRBV29-1 combines with J gene TRBJ2-2; D gene unclear. This TCR came from a woman in her thirties or forties with acute COVID-19. The sequencing sample was made of PBMCs or T cells enriched from blood (not recorded which). The CDR3 region is CSVESSATGELFF. The CDR3 bases are TGCAGCGTTGAAAGCAGCGCCACCGGGGAGCTGTTTTTT.